What follows are 25 T cell receptor beta chains derived from one specimen sequenced in a study of blood T cell repertoires in COVID-19. Some clones are missing from TCRdb's copy, which holds only in-frame ones; the method was immunoSEQ multiplex PCR. This sample has some 150,000 clones, with approximately 81% found just once. The sample was peripheral blood. Every receptor here comes from a human donor in a cohort sampled during active COVID-19.

This chain joins TRBV9 and TRBJ2-7; D is possibly TRBD1 (6 bases). CDR1 and CDR2 (germline): SGDLS, YYNGEE. Trimming cost V 0 bases and J 3 bases, with 10 bases left between them. The CDR3 length is 14 residues. CDR3 sequence: CASSVDRGGYEQYF. DNA for the CDR3: TGTGCCAGCAGCGTAGATAGAGGGGGCTACGAGCAGTACTTC.

This chain joins TRBV19 and TRBJ1-2; D remains ambiguous. This CDR3 is 13 amino acids long. V dropped 6 bases and J dropped 4 bases, with 12 bases sitting between them. In germline, CDR1 is LNHDA, CDR2 SQIVND (reference sequence). The CDR3 sequence: CASRLSELYGYTF. The CDR3 coding sequence is TGTGCCAGTAGGCTATCGGAGCTCTATGGCTACACCTTC.

This chain links TRBV7-6 with TRBJ1-5; D not resolved. This CDR3 is 13 amino acids long. V lost 8 bases and J lost 5, with 13 bases in between. Germline values: CDR1 SGHVS, CDR2 FNYEAQ. CDR3 in DNA: TGTGCCAGCTCCGGCCGTCAGGATCAGCCCCAGCATTTT. This encodes CASSGRQDQPQHF. Full variable domain (outside the CDR3, taken from reference TRBV7-6 and TRBJ1-5): GAGVSQSPRYKVTKRGQDVALRCDPISGHVSLYWYRQALGQGPEFLTYFNYEAQQDKSGLPNDRFSAERPEGSISTLTIQRTEQRDSAMYRCASSGRQDQPQHFGDGTRLSIL.

This clone was recorded a few times. The rearrangement joins TRBV11-2 to TRBJ2-3, with TRBD1 matching 8 bases. From germline, CDR1 is SGHAT and CDR2 FQNNGV. This CDR3 region has 16 residues. V lost 5 bases and J lost 5; bases outside the gene matches: 12. The CDR3 protein is CASSHPRRGLGDTQYF. In nucleotides, the CDR3 is TGTGCCAGCAGCCACCCCCGCAGGGGGCTGGGAGATACGCAGTATTTT.

V and J are TRBV19 and TRBJ1-6; 8 nucleotides match TRBD1. The germline V gene has CDR1 LNHDA and CDR2 SQIVND (reference sequence). The CDR3 totals 14 residues. Trimming cost V 4 bases and J 14 bases; bases outside gene matches: 10. DNA for the CDR3: TGTGCCAGTAGTACAGGACAGGGCGTTAGAGCCCTCCACTTT. Its translation is CASSTGQGVRALHF.

The rearrangement joins TRBV6-1 to TRBJ2-1, with TRBD1 as a possible D gene (7 bases). The CDR3 is 14 amino acids. Per the germline V gene, CDR1 is MNHNS and CDR2 is SASEGT. V shed 1 base and J shed 10 bases, with 14 bases lying between them. This CDR3 is CASSEVRGVSEQFF. The DNA for the CDR3 is TGTGCCAGCAGTGAAGTCAGGGGGGTAAGCGAGCAGTTCTTC.

J is TRBJ1-2 and V is TRBV18, with 7 bases matching TRBD1. CDR1 and CDR2 from the germline V gene are KGHSH and LQKENI. V was pared by 6 bases and J by 8 bases, with 9 bases of the junction left unmatched. The CDR3 length is 13 residues. DNA of the CDR3: TGTGCCAGCTCGGAGGGACAGTCTAGGGGCTACACCTTC. Translating gives CASSEGQSRGYTF.

This sequence joins TRBV9 and TRBJ2-5, with 7 nucleotides matching TRBD2. V lost 4 bases to trimming and J lost 4 bases; unmatched junction nucleotides: 19. This CDR3 comprises 18 residues. Germline lookup yields CDR1 SGDLS and CDR2 YYNGEE. CDR3 in amino acids: CASSSQTIAGYSAETQYF. The CDR3 DNA is TGTGCCAGCAGCTCCCAGACAATAGCGGGCTACAGCGCAGAGACCCAGTACTTC.

The rearrangement links TRBV12-3 or TRBV12-4 to TRBJ2-2; D not resolved. The V and J ends lost 11 bases and 5 bases respectively, with 15 bases between them. This CDR3 has 13 residues. This CDR3 is CAEARVTTGELFF. The CDR3, as DNA: TGTGCCGAAGCACGGGTAACGACCGGGGAGCTGTTTTTT.

In its sample, this clone was seen a few times. The rearrangement uses TRBV5-1 and TRBJ1-1, with D maybe TRBD1 (5 bases). The germline V gene has CDR1 SGHRS and CDR2 YFSETQ. V shed 4 bases and J shed 2 bases, with 12 bases lying between them. The CDR3 is 14 amino acids. The DNA of the CDR3 is TGCGCCAGCAGCCGGGGGTCGTTAAACACTGAAGCTTTCTTT. Its translation is CASSRGSLNTEAFF. Using reference TRBV5-1 and TRBJ1-1 for the parts outside the CDR3, the full variable domain is KAGVTQTPRYLIKTRGQQVTLSCSPISGHRSVSWYQQTPGQGLQFLFEYFSETQRNKGNFPGRFSGRQFSNSRSEMNVSTLELGDSALYLCASSRGSLNTEAFFGQGTRLTVV.

The V call is TRBV5-4, the J call TRBJ1-2; 9 bases are a match to TRBD1. Trimming removed 4 bases from V and 2 bases from J; junction bases left unmatched: 9. Looked up from germline, CDR1 is SGHNT and CDR2 is YYREEE (reference sequence). This CDR3 has 16 amino acids. The CDR3: CASSRPGTGTNYGYTF. CDR3 sequence (DNA): TGTGCCAGCAGCCGTCCCGGGACAGGGACGAACTATGGCTACACCTTC. The full variable domain, in which reference TRBV5-4 and TRBJ1-2 provide the parts outside the CDR3, is ETGVTQSPTHLIKTRGQQVTLRCSSQSGHNTVSWYQQALGQGPQFIFQYYREEENGRGNFPPRFSGLQFPNYSSELNVNALELDDSALYLCASSRPGTGTNYGYTFGSGTRLTVV.

The rearrangement links TRBV7-9 to TRBJ1-4, with D unclear. V was cut by 6 bases and J by 6 bases, with 17 bases left in between. This CDR3 has 15 amino acids. Looked up from germline, CDR1 is SEHNR and CDR2 is FQNEAQ (reference sequence). As DNA, the CDR3 is TGTGCCAGCAGTTCGGCGCGGGAACGGGATGAAAAACTGTTTTTT. Translation gives CASSSARERDEKLFF.

The V gene is TRBV6-6, the J gene TRBJ2-5, with 11 positions matching TRBD2. The ends lost 5 bases at V and 1 base at J; junction bases unmatched: 15. CDR3 length: 19 amino acids. The germline V gene has CDR1 MNHNY and CDR2 SVGAGI (reference sequence). The CDR3 sequence: CASSPHASGGPTTQETQYF. CDR3 coding DNA: TGTGCCAGCAGTCCCCATGCTAGCGGGGGGCCGACCACCCAAGAGACCCAGTACTTC.

J is TRBJ1-6 and V is TRBV7-9; the D gene is possibly TRBD1 (5 bases). V was cut by 2 bases and J by 5 bases, with 10 bases left in between. The CDR3 consists of 15 residues. Germline V CDR1 and CDR2: SEHNR, FQNEAQ (reference sequence). CDR3 amino acids: CASSLLGPDNSPLHF. The CDR3 coding sequence is TGTGCCAGCAGCTTATTGGGGCCGGATAATTCACCCCTCCACTTT.

The chain links TRBV6-2 or TRBV6-3 to TRBJ1-2; 7 nucleotides agree with TRBD1. The V segment lost 5 bases and the J segment 4 bases; nucleotides outside the gene matches: 7. Germline V gene lookup returns CDR1 MNHEY and CDR2 SVGEGT. There are 14 residues in the CDR3. The CDR3 DNA reads as TGTGCCAGCAGTCCACAGGGGTATTCCTATGGCTACACCTTC. Its translation is CASSPQGYSYGYTF.

This sequence joins TRBV6-5 and TRBJ1-3; D gene uncertain. CDR3 length: 16 amino acids. The V end lost 2 bases, the J end lost 2 bases, and 13 bases lay between the germline ends. Germline V gene sequence: CDR1 MNHEY, CDR2 SVGAGI. The CDR3 DNA follows: TGTGCCAGCAGTTACGACGGACTTTTCCCTGGAAACACCATATATTTT. Translation gives CASSYDGLFPGNTIYF.

The rearrangement uses TRBV19 and TRBJ1-2, with TRBD1 matching over 8 bases. Per germline, CDR1 LNHDA and CDR2 SQIVND (reference sequence). The CDR3 is 14 residues long. J lost 7 bases, V lost 3 bases, and 7 bases had no gene match. The chain's CDR3 is CASSIRSTGAGYTF. As DNA, the CDR3 is TGTGCCAGTAGTATTAGGTCGACAGGGGCTGGCTACACCTTC.

This chain connects TRBV3-1 (or the pseudogene TRBV3-2) to TRBJ1-4; D gene uncertain. Germline CDR1 LGHDT, CDR2 YNNKEL (reference sequence). The V end lost 0 bases, the J end lost 7 bases, and 9 bases lay between the germline ends. The CDR3 has 14 residues. The CDR3 DNA reads TGTGCCAGCAGCCAAGAGAGGCCGAGTGAAAAACTGTTTTTT. Protein product: CASSQERPSEKLFF.

The chain employs TRBV19 and TRBJ1-5, with a possible D match to TRBD1 (6 bases). V dropped 5 bases and J dropped 4 bases, with 18 bases sitting between them. The CDR3 has 16 residues. CDR1 and CDR2 (germline): LNHDA, SQIVND (reference sequence). The CDR3 protein is CASSSLTGGSNQPQHF. In DNA, the CDR3 is TGTGCCAGTAGTTCACTGACAGGAGGAAGTAATCAGCCCCAGCATTTT.

This chain links TRBV18 with TRBJ1-2, with D unclear. This CDR3 is 13 amino acids long. Germline V gene sequence: CDR1 KGHSH, CDR2 LQKENI. Trimming stripped 3 bases from V and 4 bases from J, with 9 bases between. In DNA, the CDR3 is TGTGCCAGCTCACCCCAGGAACTCTATGGCTACACCTTC. Protein sequence: CASSPQELYGYTF.

This clone was found once. The J gene is TRBJ1-1, the V gene TRBV19; the D is unclear. Germline V lookup: CDR1 LNHDA, CDR2 SQIVND (reference sequence). Between the trimmed V and J ends, which lost 5 bases and 0 bases, there was a span of 7 bases. The CDR3 is 13 amino acids. CDR3 nucleotides: TGTGCCAGTAGTGTGGCGGTGAACACTGAAGCTTTCTTT. This sequence encodes CASSVAVNTEAFF.

The chain employs TRBV5-8 and TRBJ1-3; 8 bases are shared with TRBD1. Germline CDR1 reads SGHTS; CDR2 reads YDEGEE. The trim removed 2 bases at V and 1 base at J, leaving 2 bases unmatched. This CDR3 is 15 amino acids long. The CDR3, as DNA: TGTGCCAGCAGCTTTACAGGGGGATCTGGAAACACCATATATTTT. Its protein product is CASSFTGGSGNTIYF. The full variable domain, completed using reference TRBV5-8 and TRBJ1-3, is EAGVTQSPTHLIKTRGQQATLRCSPISGHTSVYWYQQALGLGLQFLLWYDEGEERNRGNFPPRFSGRQFPNYSSELNVNALELEDSALYLCASSFTGGSGNTIYFGEGSWLTVV.

Here the CDR3 DNA reads TGTGCCAGCAGTTTACGGAGGATCTACGAGCAGTACTTC. This sequence encodes CASSLRRIYEQYF. The gene calls are TRBV28 and TRBJ2-7; tentatively, D is TRBD2 (5 bases). The germline V and J ends were trimmed by 2 bases and 3 bases, with 8 bases remaining between them. CDR1 is MDHEN and CDR2 is SYDVKM in the germline V gene. The CDR3 runs 13 residues.

J is TRBJ1-5 and V is TRBV28, with 9 bases matching TRBD1. Germline V lookup: CDR1 MDHEN, CDR2 SYDVKM. V shed 3 bases, J shed 7 bases, and the junction held 7 bases outside the gene matches. The CDR3 runs to 15 residues. The CDR3 loop reads CASSLTGQGAQPQHF. The CDR3 DNA reads as TGTGCCAGCAGTTTGACGGGACAGGGTGCGCAGCCCCAGCATTTT.

The chain combines TRBV7-9 with TRBJ1-2; 11 bases line up with TRBD1. The V segment lost 4 bases and the J segment 7 bases; nucleotides outside the gene matches: 5. The V gene's germline CDR1 is SEHNR and CDR2 FQNEAQ (reference sequence). CDR3 length: 14 amino acids. The CDR3 coding sequence is TGTGCCAGCAGCTCGGACAGGGGGCTTGGTGGCTACACCTTC. Amino acids: CASSSDRGLGGYTF.